The source of this TCR beta chain is a study of blood T cells in healthy people across ages. With a J-beta primer mix and a sample-barcoded 5' primer, a second PCR ran 7 to 11 cycles. With 12 random nucleotides, a template-switch adaptor tagged each individual cDNA molecule. From the 5' RACE reads, TCRdb called clonotypes with MiXCR, one entry per CDR3 protein. Of approximately 810,000 distinct CDR3 sequences listed, 29% are singletons. Trimming took off 6 bases at V and 5 bases at J, with 13 bases between the two ends. This CDR3 is built from 13 residues. Germline values: CDR1 MNHEY, CDR2 SVGEGT. The chain couples TRBV6-2 or TRBV6-3 to TRBJ2-5, with D possibly TRBD2 on 6 matching bases. The TCR was taken from a woman of 80 years or more in good health. The sample was blood. The CDR3 coding sequence is TGTGCCAGCAGGGGACTTCCCGAGGAGACCCAGTACTTC. Its protein is CASRGLPEETQYF.